The clone carrying this TCR beta chain was detected only a few times. The data stem from a study of T cell repertoires in cytomegalovirus infection. TCRdb reprocessed the reads via MiXCR and lists one record per CDR3 protein. Found here are 630,000 or so distinct CDR3 sequences, 20% to 30% of them singletons; the top ten hold less than 9.5%. The sequenced sample was CD8+ T cells from PBMCs. This receptor was obtained from a human donor in good health (CMV status not recorded). Some clones in this sample may be carry-over from other donors' samples.

The chain's CDR3 is CASSHPSEAFANTGELFF. The DNA for the CDR3 is TGCGCCAGCAGCCATCCTTCAGAGGCATTCGCGAACACCGGGGAGCTGTTTTTT. The rearrangement uses TRBV4-1 and TRBJ2-2, with D unclear. Trimming cost V 3 bases and J 0 bases, with 17 bases left between them. The CDR3 has 18 amino acids. Germline lookup yields CDR1 MGHRA and CDR2 YSYEKL.